Here is one T cell receptor beta chain with its context. This entry is derived from a study of blood T cell repertoires in COVID-19. Study background: Collection of acute and convalescent COVID-19 samples took place in the United States, Italy and Spain. T cells, B-cell-depleted T cells, or PBMCs provided the cDNA or gDNA that served as material.

What the recovered Cohort 3 donors had was two negative PCRs, clearance, or symptom resolution. Data came from immunoSEQ multiplex PCR; TCRdb stores just in-frame clones and leaves some out. The data show approximately 300,000 clones, more than 75% seen once. What was sequenced was PBMCs or T cells enriched from blood (not recorded which). The TCR sequence derives from a man in his fifties or sixties who had recovered from COVID-19.

As DNA, the CDR3 is TGTGCCAGCAGTTCTACAGACCACAATGAGCAGTTCTTC. Protein product: CASSSTDHNEQFF. The V gene is TRBV12-3 or TRBV12-4, the J gene TRBJ2-1; D remains unclear. Trimming took 4 bases from V and 5 from J, leaving 9 bases between them. The CDR3 totals 13 residues.